These 28 T cell receptor beta chains came from one sample sequenced in a study of cytomegalovirus exposure and HLA in healthy donors. Researchers ran the PCR with 60 Vbeta and 13 Jbeta primers. Clones were sequenced by immunoSEQ multiplex PCR, and TCRdb holds only the in-frame ones, with some missing. The table includes about 94,000 clones, more than 65% detected once. The specimen was PBMCs. The receptors were sampled from a human donor in good health.

J is TRBJ2-1 and V is TRBV25-1, with 9 bases identical to TRBD1. CDR3 length: 13 residues. The V gene end was trimmed by 6 bases and the J gene end by 8 bases; junction bases not matched to a gene: 5. Germline CDR1 and CDR2: MGHDK and SYGVNS. CDR3 residues: CASRDRGGHEQFF. CDR3 sequence (DNA): TGTGCCAGCAGGGACAGGGGAGGCCATGAGCAGTTCTTC.

This sequence joins TRBV11-3 and TRBJ1-5, with D possibly matching TRBD1 (6 bases). Germline V gene sequence: CDR1 SGHNT, CDR2 YENEEA. This CDR3 is 17 amino acids long. The ends were cut back, 3 bases at V and 2 bases at J, with 17 bases in the middle. The CDR3 region has the DNA TGTGCCAGCAGCTTCTCCGCCAGGACAGACCGCAATCAGCCCCAGCATTTT. Its translation: CASSFSARTDRNQPQHF.

The chain is built from TRBV5-1 and TRBJ2-7; possibly TRBD1 for D (6 bases). Germline V gene lookup returns CDR1 SGHRS and CDR2 YFSETQ. The CDR3 runs to 15 residues. Trimming took off 0 bases at V and 2 bases at J, with 12 bases between the two ends. The CDR3 DNA sequence: TGCGCCAGCAGCTTGGAGGACAGTCCGGCCTACGAGCAGTACTTC. The encoded protein is CASSLEDSPAYEQYF.

The chain couples TRBV9 to TRBJ2-5; TRBD2 matches at 12 bases. The length of the CDR3 is 17 residues. The V gene's germline CDR1 is SGDLS and CDR2 YYNGEE. V lost 2 bases, J lost 3 bases, and 8 bases stayed unmatched. The CDR3 reads CASSVGPTSGGKETQYF. CDR3 sequence (DNA): TGTGCCAGCAGCGTTGGCCCGACTAGCGGGGGTAAAGAGACCCAGTACTTC.

V and J are TRBV7-9 and TRBJ2-1; 8 nucleotides agree with TRBD1. The CDR3 contains 16 residues. Germline CDR1 is SEHNR and CDR2 is FQNEAQ (reference sequence). V was pared by 1 base and J by 3 bases, with 5 bases of the junction left unmatched. CDR3 coding DNA: TGTGCCAGCAGCTTAGGGGGACAGGCGCGCTACAATGAGCAGTTCTTC. Amino acid sequence: CASSLGGQARYNEQFF.

The chain has TRBV7-3 and TRBJ1-2, with D possibly matching TRBD1 (6 bases). Germline V gene lookup returns CDR1 SGHTA and CDR2 FQGTGA. Trimming pared 5 bases from V and 6 bases from J, leaving 13 bases between. There are 13 residues in the CDR3. CDR3 residues: CASSAGVGDGYTF. CDR3 nucleotides: TGTGCCAGCAGCGCAGGGGTCGGAGATGGCTACACCTTC.

V gene TRBV28 combines with J gene TRBJ1-2, with TRBD1 matching over 11 bases. Germline values: CDR1 MDHEN, CDR2 SYDVKM. The CDR3 is 17 amino acids. V dropped 3 bases and J dropped 5; count of bases not matched to a gene: 11. CDR3 protein: CASSFLGTGGPGYGYTF. The CDR3 DNA is TGTGCCAGCAGTTTCCTCGGGACAGGGGGTCCTGGGTATGGCTACACCTTC.

The chain is built from TRBV2 and TRBJ2-1, with D tentatively TRBD2 (6 bases). Germline-derived CDR1 and CDR2 are SNHLY and FYNNEI. The CDR3 sequence is 15 residues long. The V gene lost 4 bases and the J gene lost 2 bases, with 12 bases spanning the gap. CDR3: CASSARESTYNEQFF. CDR3 DNA sequence: TGTGCCAGCAGTGCCCGGGAGAGTACCTACAATGAGCAGTTCTTC.

The chain is built from TRBV5-1 and TRBJ2-7, with 9 bases aligning to TRBD1. Per germline, CDR1 SGHRS and CDR2 YFSETQ. With 3 bases clipped from V and 5 bases from J, the junction kept 6 bases outside the gene matches. The CDR3 runs to 14 residues. The CDR3 loop reads CASSSWTGVDEQYF. The CDR3 region has the DNA TGCGCCAGCAGCTCCTGGACAGGGGTGGACGAGCAGTACTTC.

This clone was seen a single time. This chain uses TRBV7-6 with TRBJ2-3; the D is unclear. The CDR3 length is 11 residues. The germline V gene encodes CDR1 SGHVS and CDR2 FNYEAQ. V was clipped by 5 bases and J by 2 bases, with 2 bases between them. The CDR3 region has the DNA TGTGCCAGCAGCCTCACAGATACGCAGTATTTT. Its protein is CASSLTDTQYF.

This rearrangement joins TRBV5-6 to TRBJ2-1; D is uncertain. Trimming shortened V by 0 bases and J by 8 bases, and 9 bases separated the two germline ends. The CDR3 spans 13 residues. CDR1 is SGHDT and CDR2 is YYEEEE in the germline V gene. The CDR3 loop is CASSLASRDEQFF. In DNA form, the CDR3 reads TGTGCCAGCAGCTTGGCCTCTCGGGATGAGCAGTTCTTC.

About this clone itself: The sample carries other DNA sequences with the same CDR3. This chain connects TRBV7-9 to TRBJ2-7; D gene unclear. This CDR3 comprises 12 residues. Between the trimmed V and J ends, which lost 5 bases and 0 bases, there was a span of 5 bases. Germline V gives CDR1 SEHNR, CDR2 FQNEAQ (reference sequence). The CDR3 loop is CASSPSSYEQYF. The CDR3 bases are TGTGCCAGCAGCCCCTCCTCCTACGAGCAGTACTTC.

The chain is built from TRBV2 and TRBJ1-6; 7 bases are a match to TRBD1. Germline CDR1 is SNHLY and CDR2 is FYNNEI. V dropped 6 bases and J dropped 9; count of bases not matched to a gene: 8. This CDR3 region has 14 residues. CDR3 sequence: CASSSGGPPSPLHF. The CDR3 region has the DNA TGTGCCAGCAGCTCAGGGGGGCCCCCTTCACCCCTCCACTTT.

J is TRBJ2-1 and V is TRBV6-6; D is unclear. Per the germline V gene, CDR1 is MNHNY and CDR2 is SVGAGI (reference sequence). V lost 2 bases and J lost 5, with 10 bases in between. This CDR3 is built from 14 residues. For the CDR3, the DNA is TGTGCCAGCAGTTACAACGTAGGAGACAATGAGCAGTTCTTC. Translated, it gives CASSYNVGDNEQFF.

The chain links TRBV28 to TRBJ1-5; 9 bases agree with TRBD1. Germline loops: CDR1 MDHEN, CDR2 SYDVKM. Trimming at V came to 1 base and at J to 4 bases, leaving 5 bases not matched to a gene. The CDR3 has 16 residues. Here the CDR3 reads CASSLFGTGSNQPQHF. Written as DNA, the CDR3 is TGTGCCAGCAGTTTATTCGGGACAGGGTCGAATCAGCCCCAGCATTTT.

This clone has just a few counts. V usage is TRBV5-1 and J usage is TRBJ2-1; the match to TRBD2 covers 8 bases. The CDR3 sequence is 13 residues long. Germline lookup yields CDR1 SGHRS and CDR2 YFSETQ. The J segment lost 7 bases and the V segment lost 5 bases, leaving 5 bases of the junction unmatched. CDR3 sequence reads: CASRLAEANEQFF. Here the CDR3 DNA reads TGCGCCAGCAGACTAGCGGAGGCAAATGAGCAGTTCTTC.

The genes are TRBV19 and TRBJ2-1, with 8 positions matching TRBD1. J gave up 9 bases and V 3 bases, and 10 bases lay outside the gene matches. The CDR3 is 15 residues long. Germline V gene lookup returns CDR1 LNHDA and CDR2 SQIVND (reference sequence). The CDR3, as DNA: TGTGCCAGTAGTATCGGACAGGGCGAGGGACGTGAGCAGTTCTTC. This translates into CASSIGQGEGREQFF.

This chain links TRBV6-5 with TRBJ2-1; D not resolved. CDR1 MNHEY and CDR2 SVGAGI come from the germline V gene. V was cut by 2 bases and J by 6 bases, with 8 bases left in between. This CDR3 region has 13 residues. The CDR3 DNA reads as TGTGCCAGCAGTTACGGGCCAGCCAATGAGCAGTTCTTC. It specifies CASSYGPANEQFF.

The V call is TRBV30, the J call TRBJ1-4, with TRBD1 as a possible D gene (5 bases). Germline CDR1 reads GTSNPN; CDR2 reads SVGIG (reference sequence). The germline V and J ends were trimmed by 3 bases and 3 bases, with 14 bases remaining between them. The CDR3 covers 15 residues. CDR3 bases: TGTGCCTGGAGGGTAGTGGGGACTGCTAATGAAAAACTGTTTTTT. Its protein product is CAWRVVGTANEKLFF.

The chain has TRBV27 and TRBJ2-7; D not resolved. V gave up 2 bases and J gave up 3 bases, with 8 bases separating them. The CDR3 extends over 13 amino acids. The V gene's germline CDR1 is MNHEY and CDR2 SMNVEV (reference sequence). CDR3 nucleotides: TGTGCCAGCAGTTTAAGATGGAGCTACGAGCAGTACTTC. The encoded protein is CASSLRWSYEQYF.

The V call is TRBV11-2, the J call TRBJ2-3, with 10 positions matching TRBD2. CDR3 size: 16 residues. The V gene end was trimmed by 3 bases and the J gene end by 1 base; junction bases not matched to a gene: 4. Per the germline V gene, CDR1 is SGHAT and CDR2 is FQNNGV. DNA of the CDR3: TGTGCCAGCAGCTTGGGTCTAGCGGGAGGCACAGATACGCAGTATTTT. Protein sequence: CASSLGLAGGTDTQYF.

This clone was seen only once. This CDR3 is CASSLEGQGSGNTIYF. CDR3 bases: TGTGCCAGCAGCTTAGAAGGACAGGGGTCAGGAAACACCATATATTTT. The rearrangement uses TRBV7-6 and TRBJ1-3; 9 nucleotides match TRBD1. The CDR3 runs to 16 residues. In germline, CDR1 is SGHVS, CDR2 FNYEAQ. V dropped 1 base and J dropped 4; count of bases not matched to a gene: 5. Drawing the rest from reference TRBV7-6 and TRBJ1-3, the complete variable domain is GAGVSQSPRYKVTKRGQDVALRCDPISGHVSLYWYRQALGQGPEFLTYFNYEAQQDKSGLPNDRFSAERPEGSISTLTIQRTEQRDSAMYRCASSLEGQGSGNTIYFGEGSWLTVV.

This chain links TRBV25-1 with TRBJ2-7, with 7 positions matching TRBD1. This CDR3 contains 15 residues. CDR1 and CDR2 from the germline V gene are MGHDK and SYGVNS. The ends lost 4 bases at V and 0 bases at J; junction bases unmatched: 6. The CDR3 sequence: CASSGQGLLSYEQYF. In DNA form, the CDR3 reads TGTGCCAGCAGTGGACAGGGCCTACTCTCCTACGAGCAGTACTTC.

The rearrangement joins TRBV9 to TRBJ2-3; 14 bases fit TRBD2. This CDR3 is built from 21 residues. Germline values: CDR1 SGDLS, CDR2 YYNGEE. V was pared by 4 bases and J by 4 bases, with 20 bases of the junction left unmatched. For the CDR3, the DNA is TGTGCCAGCAGCACCACCCCCTTAGGGACTAGCGGGAGAGTGGAGTCAGATACGCAGTATTTT. It codes for CASSTTPLGTSGRVESDTQYF. Looking up the rest from reference TRBV9 and TRBJ2-3 gives the full variable domain: DSGVTQTPKHLITATGQRVTLRCSPRSGDLSVYWYQQSLDQGLQFLIQYYNGEERAKGNILERFSAQQFPDLHSELNLSSLELGDSALYFCASSTTPLGTSGRVESDTQYFGPGTRLTVL.

The chain carries TRBV27 and TRBJ2-7; 8 nucleotides agree with TRBD1. V shed 5 bases, J shed 4 bases, and the junction held 4 bases outside the gene matches. This CDR3 region has 13 residues. Germline CDR1 and CDR2: MNHEY and SMNVEV (reference sequence). The CDR3 DNA reads TGTGCCAGCAGTGCAGGGGGCGGGTACGAGCAGTACTTC. It specifies CASSAGGGYEQYF.

This clone was detected only once. The chain carries TRBV14 and TRBJ1-2; D perhaps matches TRBD1 (5 bases). Germline CDR1 is SGHDN and CDR2 is FVKESK. Trimming removed 5 bases from V and 2 bases from J, with 12 bases in between. The CDR3 runs to 14 residues. CDR3 coding DNA: TGTGCCAGCAGCAGTGAGTCAGGGAACTATGGCTACACCTTC. Translation gives CASSSESGNYGYTF.

CDR3 nucleotide sequence: TGTGCCACCATCGACAGGGGATCCTACGAGCAGTACTTC. As protein: CATIDRGSYEQYF. The chain links TRBV28 to TRBJ2-7; TRBD1 aligns across 8 bases. Unmatched junction bases numbered 6, after V lost 10 bases and J lost 1 base. Germline CDR1 and CDR2: MDHEN and SYDVKM. The CDR3 has 13 amino acids.

The chain has TRBV6-5 and TRBJ2-5; 10 positions match TRBD1. The closer fit of TRBJ2-7 to the DNA end suggests the J call may be wrong. Germline CDR1 and CDR2: MNHEY and SVGAGI. The CDR3 is 15 residues long. The CDR3 nucleotides read TGTGCCAGCAGGGGGGACAGGGGAAAAAGCCACGAGCAGTACTTC. Protein sequence: CASRGDRGKSHEQYF.